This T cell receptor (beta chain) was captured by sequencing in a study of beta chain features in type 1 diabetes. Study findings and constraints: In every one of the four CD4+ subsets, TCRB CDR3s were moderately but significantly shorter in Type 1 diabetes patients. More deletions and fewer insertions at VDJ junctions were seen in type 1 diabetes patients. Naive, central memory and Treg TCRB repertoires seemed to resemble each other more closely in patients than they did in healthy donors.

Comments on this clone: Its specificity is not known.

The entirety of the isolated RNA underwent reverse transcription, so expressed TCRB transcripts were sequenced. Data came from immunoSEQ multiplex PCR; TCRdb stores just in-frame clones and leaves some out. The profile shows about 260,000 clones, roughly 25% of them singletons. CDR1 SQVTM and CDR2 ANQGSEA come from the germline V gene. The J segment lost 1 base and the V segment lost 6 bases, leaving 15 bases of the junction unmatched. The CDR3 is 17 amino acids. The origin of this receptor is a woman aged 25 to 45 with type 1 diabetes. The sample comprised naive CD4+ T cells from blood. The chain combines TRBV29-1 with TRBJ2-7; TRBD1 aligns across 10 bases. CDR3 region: CSVGRGTGERVSYEQYF. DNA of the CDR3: TGCAGCGTGGGCAGGGGGACAGGGGAACGGGTATCCTACGAGCAGTACTTC.